This TCR beta chain was captured by sequencing in a study of T cells in placental villitis. Sequencing used immunoSEQ v4. TCRdb keeps only in-frame clones here, not all; method: immunoSEQ multiplex PCR. Of approximately 6,900 clones listed, 78% are singletons. This CDR3 region has 16 residues. V dropped 5 bases and J dropped 7; count of bases not matched to a gene: 7. Germline V gives CDR1 LNHDA, CDR2 SQIVND (reference sequence). Sequences were obtained from placental tissue containing maternal and fetal cells. V is TRBV19 and J is TRBJ1-6, with 11 nucleotides matching TRBD1. This TCR derives from a human patient with infectious villitis; the placental T cells may come from both mother and fetus. CDR3 loop: CASSLRDRGINSPLHF. The CDR3 DNA reads as TGTGCCAGTAGTCTCCGGGACAGGGGGATAAATTCACCCCTCCACTTT.